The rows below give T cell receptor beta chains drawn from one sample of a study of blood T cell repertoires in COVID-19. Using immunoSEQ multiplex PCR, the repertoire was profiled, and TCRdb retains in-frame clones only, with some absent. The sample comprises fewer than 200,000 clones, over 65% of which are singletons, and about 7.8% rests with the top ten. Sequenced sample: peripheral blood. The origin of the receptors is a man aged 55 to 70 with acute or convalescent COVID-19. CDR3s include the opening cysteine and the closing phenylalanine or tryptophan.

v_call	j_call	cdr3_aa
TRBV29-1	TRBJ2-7	CSVEWDRGYEQYF
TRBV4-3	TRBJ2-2	CASSQQGVANTGELFF
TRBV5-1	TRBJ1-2	CASSLDLTGQGYTF
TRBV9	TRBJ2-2	CASSVGSGNPGELFF
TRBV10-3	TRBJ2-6	CATQQGKRQTGANVLTF
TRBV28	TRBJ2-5	CASSPGQSGETQYF
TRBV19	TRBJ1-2	CASSTRGQLIYGYTF
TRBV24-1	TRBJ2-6	CATSEGWTASGANVLTF
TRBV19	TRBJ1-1	CASSIGGAWTEAFF
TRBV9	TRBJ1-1	CASSQGVNTEAFF
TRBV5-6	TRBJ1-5	CASSRGGSGNQPQHF
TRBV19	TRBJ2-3	CASNAGTSTDTQYF
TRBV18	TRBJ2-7	CASSPKLDEQYF
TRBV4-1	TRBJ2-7	CASSQAPRTSGSYEQYF
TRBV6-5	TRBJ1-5	CASRPGQGANQPQHF
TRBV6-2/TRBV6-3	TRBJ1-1	CASSYVPVNTEAFF
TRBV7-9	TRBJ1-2	CASSAQGSNGYTF
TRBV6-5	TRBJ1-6	CASSYQTGWNSPLHF
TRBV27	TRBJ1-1	CASSLVGGLNTEAFF
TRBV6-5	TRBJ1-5	CASSHMASQPQHF